This T cell receptor beta chain was found in a study of T-cell reconstitution after alpha-beta-depleted transplantation in children. As it was prepared, the TCRbeta library received unique molecular identifiers. TCRdb fed the PCR reads into MiXCR, producing one record per CDR3 protein. The sample lists a few hundred thousand distinct CDR3 sequences, over 20% occurring once. This clonotype was observed a handful of times. The sample here was PBMCs from the stem cell graft donor, taken from the stem cell graft. The sequence came from a human donor who donated a stem cell graft to a child with acute myeloid leukemia.

The chain's CDR3 is CAIDRDRGIAYGYTF. CDR3 DNA: TGTGCCATTGACCGGGACAGGGGGATTGCCTATGGCTACACCTTC. V usage is TRBV7-9 and J usage is TRBJ1-2; 11 positions agree with TRBD1. V shed 10 bases, J shed 4 bases, and the junction held 11 bases outside the gene matches. CDR1 SEHNR and CDR2 FQNEAQ come from the germline V gene (reference sequence). CDR3 length equals 15 residues.